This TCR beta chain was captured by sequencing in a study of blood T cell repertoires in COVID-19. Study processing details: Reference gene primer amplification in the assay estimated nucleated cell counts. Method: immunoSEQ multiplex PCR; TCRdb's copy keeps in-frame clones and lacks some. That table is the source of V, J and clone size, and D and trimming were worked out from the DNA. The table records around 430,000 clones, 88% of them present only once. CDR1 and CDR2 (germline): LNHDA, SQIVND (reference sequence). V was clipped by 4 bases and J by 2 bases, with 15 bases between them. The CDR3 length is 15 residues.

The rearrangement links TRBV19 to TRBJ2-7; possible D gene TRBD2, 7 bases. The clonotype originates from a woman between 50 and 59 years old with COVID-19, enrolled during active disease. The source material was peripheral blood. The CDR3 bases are TGTGCCAGTAGTAGTGGGCGGGGGCACCCCTACGAGCAGTACTTC. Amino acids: CASSSGRGHPYEQYF.